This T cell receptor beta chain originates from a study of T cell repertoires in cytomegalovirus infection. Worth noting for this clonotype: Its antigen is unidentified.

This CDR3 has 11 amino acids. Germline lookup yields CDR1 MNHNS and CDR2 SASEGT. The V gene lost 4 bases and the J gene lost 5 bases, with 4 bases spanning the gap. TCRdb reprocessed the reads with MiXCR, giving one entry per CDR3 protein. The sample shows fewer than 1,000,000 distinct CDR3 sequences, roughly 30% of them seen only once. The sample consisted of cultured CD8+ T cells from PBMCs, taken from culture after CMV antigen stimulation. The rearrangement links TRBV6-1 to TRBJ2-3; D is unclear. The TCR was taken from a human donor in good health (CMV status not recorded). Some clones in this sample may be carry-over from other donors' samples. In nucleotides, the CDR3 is TGTGCCAGCAGTGCGATAGATACGCAGTATTTT. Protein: CASSAIDTQYF.